The 9 T cell receptor beta chains reported below all come from one sample, sequenced in a study of blood T cell repertoires in COVID-19. Produced via immunoSEQ multiplex PCR; TCRdb's table is partial and in-frame only. Of 60,000 to 75,000 clones in the sample, under 80% are singletons; the top ten hold 51%. The specimen sequenced was PBMCs or T cells enriched from blood (not recorded which). The receptors were sampled from an older woman who had been exposed to COVID-19.

The genes are TRBV27 and TRBJ1-1; a possible D gene is TRBD1 (5 bases). Trimming stripped 6 bases from V and 0 bases from J, with 11 bases between. The CDR3 sequence is 14 residues long. Per the germline V gene, CDR1 is MNHEY and CDR2 is SMNVEV (reference sequence). This CDR3 reads CASRDDSMNTEAFF. The CDR3 DNA is TGTGCCAGCAGGGACGACAGCATGAACACTGAAGCTTTCTTT.

V is TRBV2 and J is TRBJ2-7; D might be TRBD2 (5 bases). V lost 6 bases to trimming and J lost 2 bases, with 11 bases between them. This CDR3 contains 13 residues. Germline CDR1 is SNHLY and CDR2 is FYNNEI. The CDR3 bases are TGTGCCAGCAGCTCCGACGGGGCCTACGAGCAGTACTTC. Translation: CASSSDGAYEQYF. The full variable domain, completed using reference TRBV2 and TRBJ2-7, is EPEVTQTPSHQVTQMGQEVILRCVPISNHLYFYWYRQILGQKVEFLVSFYNNEISEKSEIFDDQFSVERPDGSNFTLKIRSTKLEDSAMYFCASSSDGAYEQYFGPGTRLTVT.

The chain combines TRBV14 with TRBJ1-2, with no clear D. This CDR3 is built from 16 residues. The germline V and J ends were trimmed by 0 bases and 4 bases, with 15 bases remaining between them. CDR1 is SGHDN and CDR2 is FVKESK in the germline V gene. CDR3 coding DNA: TGTGCCAGCAGCCAAGATCTAGGAGGGTTGAGCTATGGCTACACCTTC. Translation gives CASSQDLGGLSYGYTF. The full variable domain, with the rest looked up from reference TRBV14 and TRBJ1-2, is EAGVTQFPSHSVIEKGQTVTLRCDPISGHDNLYWYRRVMGKEIKFLLHFVKESKQDESGMPNNRFLAERTGGTYSTLKVQPAELEDSGVYFCASSQDLGGLSYGYTFGSGTRLTVV.

The chain joins TRBV5-4 to TRBJ2-3; D call uncertain. CDR1 and CDR2 (germline): SGHNT, YYREEE (reference sequence). This CDR3 is 15 amino acids long. Trimming left V 0 bases short and J 0 bases short, with 8 bases between. The CDR3 reads CASSLVVGSTDTQYF. DNA for the CDR3: TGTGCCAGCAGCTTGGTGGTCGGTAGCACAGATACGCAGTATTTT.

V and J are TRBV18 and TRBJ2-1, with 8 bases aligning to TRBD2. V gave up 2 bases and J gave up 5 bases; unmatched junction bases: 5. The CDR3 totals 15 residues. The germline CDR1 and CDR2 sequences are KGHSH and LQKENI. The CDR3 region has the DNA TGTGCCAGCTCACCAACTAGCGGAGCTAACAATGAGCAGTTCTTC. This codes for CASSPTSGANNEQFF.

This rearrangement joins TRBV5-4 to TRBJ2-5; TRBD2 matches 7 bases. The CDR3 has 14 amino acids. V was pared by 4 bases and J by 0 bases, with 3 bases of the junction left unmatched. Germline lookup yields CDR1 SGHNT and CDR2 YYREEE (reference sequence). CDR3 DNA: TGTGCCAGCAGCCCCGGGACTAACCAAGAGACCCAGTACTTC. Amino acid sequence: CASSPGTNQETQYF.

V is TRBV11-2 and J is TRBJ2-3; weak D call: TRBD2 (6 bases). Germline V gives CDR1 SGHAT, CDR2 FQNNGV. CDR3 length: 16 residues. Trimming removed 1 base at V and 0 bases at J, with 11 bases between. This CDR3 is CASSLGVGGSTDTQYF. The CDR3 bases are TGTGCCAGCAGCTTAGGCGTGGGGGGTAGCACAGATACGCAGTATTTT.

The V call is TRBV6-6, the J call TRBJ2-6; unclear D gene. V was clipped by 3 bases and J by 0 bases, with 6 bases between them. Germline V gene lookup returns CDR1 MNHNY and CDR2 SVGAGI (reference sequence). The CDR3 spans 15 residues. The CDR3 nucleotides are TGTGCCAGCAGTTATTCGAGCTCTGGGGCCAACGTCCTGACTTTC. Its protein is CASSYSSSGANVLTF.

V is TRBV7-9 and J is TRBJ2-1; D is possibly TRBD2 (6 bases). This CDR3 is built from 15 residues. Germline V gene lookup returns CDR1 SEHNR and CDR2 FQNEAQ (reference sequence). V shed 5 bases and J shed 7 bases, with 18 bases lying between them. The CDR3 spells CASSRGLPTPNEQFF. The CDR3 nucleotides read TGTGCCAGCAGCCGAGGACTACCAACCCCAAATGAGCAGTTCTTC.